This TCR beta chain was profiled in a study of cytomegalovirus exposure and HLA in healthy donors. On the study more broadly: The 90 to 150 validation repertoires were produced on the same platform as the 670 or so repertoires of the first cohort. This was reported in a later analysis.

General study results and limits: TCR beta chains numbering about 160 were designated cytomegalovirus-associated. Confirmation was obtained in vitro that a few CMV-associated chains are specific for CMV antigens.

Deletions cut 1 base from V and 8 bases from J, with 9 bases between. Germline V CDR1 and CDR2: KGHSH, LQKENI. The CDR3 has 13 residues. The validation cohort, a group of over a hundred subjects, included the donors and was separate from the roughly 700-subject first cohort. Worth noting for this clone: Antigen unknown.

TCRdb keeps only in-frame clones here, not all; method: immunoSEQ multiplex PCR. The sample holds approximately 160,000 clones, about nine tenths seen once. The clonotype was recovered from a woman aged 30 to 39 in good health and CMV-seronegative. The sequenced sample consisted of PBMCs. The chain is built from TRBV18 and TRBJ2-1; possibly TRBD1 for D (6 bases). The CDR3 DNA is TGTGCCAGCTCACCACTTGGGGGCGATGAGCAGTTCTTC. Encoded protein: CASSPLGGDEQFF.